Below are 2 T cell receptor beta chains sequenced from a single sample in a study of blood T cell repertoires in COVID-19. Clones were sequenced by immunoSEQ multiplex PCR, and TCRdb holds only the in-frame ones, with some missing. Among around 130,000 clones listed, roughly four fifths were seen once. Sequenced material: peripheral blood. The receptors were gathered from a woman aged 55-70 years with acute or convalescent COVID-19.

There are a few counts of this clone. The chain carries TRBV9 and TRBJ2-1; TRBD2 agrees at 13 bases. CDR1 and CDR2 from the germline V gene are SGDLS and YYNGEE. Trimming removed 0 bases from V and 4 bases from J; junction bases left unmatched: 10. This CDR3 is 19 amino acids long. The CDR3 DNA sequence: TGTGCCAGCAGCGTAGGTTTGTGGGGACTAGCGGGGTCGTACAATGAGCAGTTCTTC. It is translated as CASSVGLWGLAGSYNEQFF.

CDR3 residues: CASSIDIFRRVDQPQHF. The CDR3 nucleotides are TGTGCCAGTAGTATAGACATTTTCCGCAGGGTAGATCAGCCCCAGCATTTT. The genes are TRBV19 and TRBJ1-5, with a weak D call TRBD1 (5 bases). Germline CDR1 and CDR2: LNHDA and SQIVND (reference sequence). The CDR3 runs 17 residues. The germline V and J ends were trimmed by 0 bases and 5 bases, with 17 bases remaining between them.